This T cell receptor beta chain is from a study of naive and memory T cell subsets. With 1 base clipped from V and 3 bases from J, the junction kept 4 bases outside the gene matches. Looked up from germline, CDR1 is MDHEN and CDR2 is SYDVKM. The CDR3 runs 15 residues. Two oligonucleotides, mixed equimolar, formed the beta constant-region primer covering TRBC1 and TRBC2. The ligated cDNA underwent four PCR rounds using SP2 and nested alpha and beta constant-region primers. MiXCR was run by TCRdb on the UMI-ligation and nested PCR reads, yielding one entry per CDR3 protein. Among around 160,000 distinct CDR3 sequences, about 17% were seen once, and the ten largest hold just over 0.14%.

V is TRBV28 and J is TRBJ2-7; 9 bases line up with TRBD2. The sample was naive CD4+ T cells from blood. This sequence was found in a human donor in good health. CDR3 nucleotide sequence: TGTGCCAGCAGTTTATCTTCTAGCGGGATCTACGAGCAGTACTTC. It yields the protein CASSLSSSGIYEQYF.